This TCR beta chain stems from a study of control samples from healthy donors and cancer patients. Germline assignment: CDR1 GTSNPN and CDR2 SVGIG (reference sequence). Trimming cost V 0 bases and J 6 bases, with 11 bases left between them. There are 13 residues in the CDR3. Here immunoSEQ multiplex PCR was the method, and the copy in TCRdb shows in-frame clones only, minus some. Of 70,000 to 95,000 clones listed, 80% to 95% are singletons. Sequencing was performed on blood. The V call is TRBV30, the J call TRBJ1-2; unclear D gene. The sequence derives from a woman in her twenties or thirties in good health. The DNA for the CDR3 is TGTGCCTGGAGTGTACCTGGGAATAATGGCTACACCTTC. Translation: CAWSVPGNNGYTF.